This T cell receptor beta chain is drawn from a study of T cells after yellow fever vaccination (dated by TCRdb to about 2019). About the investigation overall: Libraries from fractions with low cell numbers were prepared with the SMART-Seq v4 Ultra Low Input RNA kit. To follow T-cell clones before and after primary and booster YFV17D yellow fever vaccination, bulk TCR alpha and beta repertoires were sequenced over time. Two healthy male donors, one aged 18 to 29 and one aged 30 to 39 years, were included in the cohort. Blood was drawn at multiple timepoints before and after primary and secondary immunization, with bulk PBMC replicates and cell subsets isolated.

The treatment or condition label, read with the paper, signifies: live attenuated yellow fever vaccine strain. At every blood-draw timepoint, two biological replicates of bulk PBMCs were collected. PBMCs were isolated from peripheral blood using a standard Ficoll-Paque protocol. TriZol was used to extract RNA from bulk PBMCs, CD4 and CD8 fractions, and dextramer-positive and dextramer-negative fractions. In its sample, this clonotype was seen many times. What antigen it recognizes has not been identified. The input lacks base qualities; no much larger clone sits a single base away. Study-wide findings and limitations: The study included only a couple of donors, which limits how far the findings can be generalized. A small share of clonotypes was detected in both CD4 and CD8 compartments, with the overlap likely arising from convergent recombination. Compared with the primary T-cell response, the secondary T-cell response was weaker but faster, peaking on day 5 rather than day 15. FACS-sorted repertoires could contain abundant contaminating clonotypes from the bulk population, so computational filtering was required. Most clones expanded after primary vaccination were re-detected after the booster (almost 98% of CD4 and more than 70% of CD8), suggesting broad memory maintenance.

V is pared back by 2 bases and J by 4 bases, with 8 bases lying between the germline termini. The CDR1 and CDR2 encoded by the germline V gene (reference sequence) are GTSNPN and SVGIG. Reading from cysteine to phenylalanine, the CDR3 counts 12 amino acids. The kept DNA is CDR3 alone, 36 bases in frame from the first base. Sequenced using an Illumina NovaSeq 6000. TCR cDNA was synthesized by 5'RACE template switching, through which a universal primer site and unique molecular identifiers were introduced. cDNA synthesis was primed from both the TCR alpha and TCR beta constant segments. Two PCR steps were used to amplify libraries, with sample barcodes and sequencing adapters being added in the second step. Sequencing of libraries was done on Illumina HiSeq 2500 (2x100 bp) or NovaSeq (2x150 bp). As for the authors' bioinformatics: Demultiplexing of reads and collapsing into UMI consensus sequences were performed with MIGEC, and V(D)J alignment was carried out with MiXCR. Using edgeR on replicate PBMC samples, clonotypes were called vaccine-responding if FDR was below 0.01 and the log2 fold change was above 5 up to day 15. Each bulk clonotype received a CD4 or CD8 identity based on whether the sequenced CD4 or CD8 repertoire contained that clonotype at higher abundance. In-frame beta chains were kept once TCRdb had trimmed the public reads at Q25 with fastp and called clones with MiXCR. Each entry merges the rows of one CDR3 protein and shows their most common DNA and genes. These V and J calls originate from TCRdb's pipeline instead of the authors' own analysis. The sample table holds a few hundred thousand distinct CDR3 sequences, of which about 4% were seen once. Roughly 24% of the sample goes to the ten largest clones.

The sample here was PBMCs, taken 5 days after the yellow fever booster vaccination. Recombination linked TRBV30 to TRBJ1-2; TRBD1 is a weak D gene call, 5 bases matching. This sequence was found in a man in his late teens or twenties who received the YFV17D yellow fever vaccine. The bases are TGTGCCTGGAGTACGACAGCCTATGGCTACACCTTC. This is translated as CAWSTTAYGYTF.